This entry concerns a single T cell receptor (beta chain). Its specificity is unknown. This CDR3 contains 15 residues. This sample stems from a study of CD4+ T cells in melanoma. Points from the study as a whole: A reported correlation linked neoantigen-specific CD4+ T cells to CD8+, macrophage and B cell function. Neoantigen-specific CD4+ T cells in melanoma reportedly had diverse differentiation states.

The data were produced by immunoSEQ multiplex PCR, yet TCRdb's version contains in-frame clones alone and is incomplete. The table records about 21,000 clones, roughly 73% of them present only once. This rearrangement joins TRBV21-1 to TRBJ1-2; the table gives TRBD1 as D, unverified against the DNA. TRBV21-1 is a pseudogene. The TCR was taken from a human donor with melanoma. CDR3 amino acids: CASSKFPDRGYGYTF. CDR3 sequence (DNA): TGTGCCAGCAGCAAATTCCCCGACAGGGGCTATGGCTACACCTTC.